This T cell receptor beta chain comes out of a study of cytomegalovirus exposure and HLA in healthy donors. Study-wide context: A later analysis reported the 120 or so validation repertoires used the same platform as the approximately 700 first-cohort repertoires.

Data came from immunoSEQ multiplex PCR; TCRdb stores just in-frame clones and leaves some out. The data contain about 350,000 clones, about nine tenths of them singletons. Sequencing used PBMCs. The TCR comes from a woman aged 25 to 39 in good health and CMV-seropositive.

The CDR3, as DNA: TGTGCCAGCTCACCAGAACTAGCGGGACTGACAGATACGCAGTATTTT. It is translated as CASSPELAGLTDTQYF. This chain uses TRBV18 with TRBJ2-3; 10 nucleotides match TRBD2. The germline gives CDR1 KGHSH, CDR2 LQKENI. The CDR3 length is 16 residues. Unmatched junction bases numbered 5, after V lost 2 bases and J lost 3 bases.